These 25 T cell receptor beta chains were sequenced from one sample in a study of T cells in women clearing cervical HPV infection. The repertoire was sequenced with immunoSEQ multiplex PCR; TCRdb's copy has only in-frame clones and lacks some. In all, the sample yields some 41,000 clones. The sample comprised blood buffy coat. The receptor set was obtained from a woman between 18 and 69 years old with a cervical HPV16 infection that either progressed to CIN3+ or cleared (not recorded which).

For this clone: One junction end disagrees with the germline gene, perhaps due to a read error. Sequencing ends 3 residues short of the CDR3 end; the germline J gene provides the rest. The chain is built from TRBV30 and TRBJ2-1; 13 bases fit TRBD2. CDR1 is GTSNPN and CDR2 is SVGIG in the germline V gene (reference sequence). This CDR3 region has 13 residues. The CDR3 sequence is CARRTSGGNEQFF. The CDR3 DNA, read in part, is TGTGCCAGGAGGACTAGCGGGGGCAATGAG.

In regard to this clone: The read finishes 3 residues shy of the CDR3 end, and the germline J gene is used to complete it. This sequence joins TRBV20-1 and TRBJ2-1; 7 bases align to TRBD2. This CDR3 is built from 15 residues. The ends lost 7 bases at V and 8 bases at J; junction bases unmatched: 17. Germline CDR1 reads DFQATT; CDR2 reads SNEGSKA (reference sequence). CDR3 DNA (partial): TGCAGTGTCAGAAGAAAGGCCGGGACTATCTATGAG. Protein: CSVRRKAGTIYE. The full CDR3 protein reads CSVRRKAGTIYEQFF.

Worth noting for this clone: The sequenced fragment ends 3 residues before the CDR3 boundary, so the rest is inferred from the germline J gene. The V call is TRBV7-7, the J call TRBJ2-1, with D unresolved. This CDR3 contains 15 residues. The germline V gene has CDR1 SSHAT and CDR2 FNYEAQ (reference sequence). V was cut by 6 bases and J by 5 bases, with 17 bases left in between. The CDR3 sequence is CASSRIFSPNNEQFF. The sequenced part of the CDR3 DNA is TGTGCCAGCAGTCGAATATTTAGCCCGAACAATGAG.

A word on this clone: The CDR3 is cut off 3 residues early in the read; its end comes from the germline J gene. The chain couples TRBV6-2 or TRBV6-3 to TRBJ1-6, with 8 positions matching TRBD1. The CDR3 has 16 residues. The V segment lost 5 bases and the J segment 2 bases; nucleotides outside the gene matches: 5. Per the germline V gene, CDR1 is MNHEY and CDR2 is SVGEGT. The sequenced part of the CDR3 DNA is TGTGCCAGCAGTATTCAGGGGGCCACCTATAATTCACCC. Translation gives CASSIQGATYNSP. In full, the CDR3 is CASSIQGATYNSPLHF.

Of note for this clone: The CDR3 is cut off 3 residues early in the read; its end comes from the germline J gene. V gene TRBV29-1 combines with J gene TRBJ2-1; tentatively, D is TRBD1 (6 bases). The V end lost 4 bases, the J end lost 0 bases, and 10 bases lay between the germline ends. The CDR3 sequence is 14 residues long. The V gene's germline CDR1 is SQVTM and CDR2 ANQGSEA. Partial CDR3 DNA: TGCAGCGTTGGTGCGGACAGCTCCTACAATGAG. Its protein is CSVGADSSYNE. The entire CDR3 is CSVGADSSYNEQFF.

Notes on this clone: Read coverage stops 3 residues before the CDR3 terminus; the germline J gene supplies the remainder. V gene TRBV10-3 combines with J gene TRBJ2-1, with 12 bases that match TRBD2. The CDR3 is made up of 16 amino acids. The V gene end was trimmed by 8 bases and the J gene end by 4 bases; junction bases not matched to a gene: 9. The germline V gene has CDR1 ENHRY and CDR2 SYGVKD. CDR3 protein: CAISRLAGALYNEQFF. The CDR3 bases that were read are TGTGCCATCTCCCGACTAGCGGGGGCCTTGTACAATGAG.

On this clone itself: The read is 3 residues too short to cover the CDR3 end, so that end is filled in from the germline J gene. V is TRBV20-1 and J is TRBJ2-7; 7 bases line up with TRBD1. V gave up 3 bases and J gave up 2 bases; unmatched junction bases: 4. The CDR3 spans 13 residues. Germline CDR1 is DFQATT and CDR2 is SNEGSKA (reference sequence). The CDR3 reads CSASRDSPYEQYF. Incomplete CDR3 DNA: TGCAGTGCTAGCAGGGACAGCCCCTACGAG.

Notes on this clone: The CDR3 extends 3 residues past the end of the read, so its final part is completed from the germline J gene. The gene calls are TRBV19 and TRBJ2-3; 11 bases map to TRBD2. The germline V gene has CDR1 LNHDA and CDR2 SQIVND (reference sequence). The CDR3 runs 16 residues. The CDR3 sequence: CASSGLAGGPQRTQYF. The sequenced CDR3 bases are TGTGCCAGTAGTGGCCTAGCGGGAGGACCCCAGAGGACG.

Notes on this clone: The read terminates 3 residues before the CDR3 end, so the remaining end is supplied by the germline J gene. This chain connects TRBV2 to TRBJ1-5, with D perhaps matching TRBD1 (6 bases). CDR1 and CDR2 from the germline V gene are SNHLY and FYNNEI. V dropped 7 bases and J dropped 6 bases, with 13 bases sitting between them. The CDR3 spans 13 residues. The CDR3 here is CASTDRRGQPQHF. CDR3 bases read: TGTGCCAGCACCGACAGGAGGGGTCAGCCC.

The CDR3 here is CASSESGETQYF. Incomplete CDR3 DNA: TGTGCCAGCAGTGAATCGGGTGAGACC. This chain connects TRBV2 to TRBJ2-5, with no clear D. The sequence runs out 3 residues before the end of the CDR3; the remainder is reconstructed from the germline J gene. The CDR3 extends over 12 amino acids. Between the trimmed V and J ends, which lost 2 bases and 5 bases, there was a span of 6 bases. Looked up from germline, CDR1 is SNHLY and CDR2 is FYNNEI.

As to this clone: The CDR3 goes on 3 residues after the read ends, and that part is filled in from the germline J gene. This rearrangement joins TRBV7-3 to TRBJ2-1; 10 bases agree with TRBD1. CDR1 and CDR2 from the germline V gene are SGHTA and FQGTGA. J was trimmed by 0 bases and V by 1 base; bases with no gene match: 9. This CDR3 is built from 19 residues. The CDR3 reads CASSLKGTGEGSSYNEQFF. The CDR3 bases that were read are TGTGCCAGCAGCTTAAAAGGGACAGGGGAGGGAAGCTCCTACAATGAG.

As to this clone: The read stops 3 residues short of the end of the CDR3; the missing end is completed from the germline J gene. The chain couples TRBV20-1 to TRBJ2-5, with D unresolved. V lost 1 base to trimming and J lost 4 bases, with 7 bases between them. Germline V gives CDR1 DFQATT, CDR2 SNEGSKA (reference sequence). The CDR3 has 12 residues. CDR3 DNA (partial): TGCAGTGCTAGAGTCCTAGGAGAGACC. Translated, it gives CSARVLGET. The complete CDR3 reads CSARVLGETQYF.

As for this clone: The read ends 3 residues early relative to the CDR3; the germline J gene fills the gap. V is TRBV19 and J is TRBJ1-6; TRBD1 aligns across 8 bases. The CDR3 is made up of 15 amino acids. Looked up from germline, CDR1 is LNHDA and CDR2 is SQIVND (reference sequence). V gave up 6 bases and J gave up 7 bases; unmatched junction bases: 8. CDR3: CASRKDRAGNSPLHF. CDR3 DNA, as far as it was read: TGTGCCAGTAGAAAGGACAGGGCGGGAAATTCACCC.

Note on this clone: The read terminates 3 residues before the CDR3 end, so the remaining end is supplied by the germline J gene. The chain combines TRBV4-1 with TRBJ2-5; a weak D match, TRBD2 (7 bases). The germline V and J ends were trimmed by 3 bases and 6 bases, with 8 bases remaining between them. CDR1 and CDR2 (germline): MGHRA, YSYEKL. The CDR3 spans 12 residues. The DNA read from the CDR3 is TGCGCCAGCAGCCAGGGGGGGCAGACC. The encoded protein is CASSQGGQT. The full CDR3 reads CASSQGGQTQYF.

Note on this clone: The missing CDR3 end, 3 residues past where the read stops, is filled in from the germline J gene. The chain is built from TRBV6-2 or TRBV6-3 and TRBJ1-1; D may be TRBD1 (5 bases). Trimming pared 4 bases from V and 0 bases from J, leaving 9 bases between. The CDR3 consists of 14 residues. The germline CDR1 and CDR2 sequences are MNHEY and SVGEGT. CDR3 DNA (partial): TGTGCCAGCAGTTGGGGCAGGATGAACACTGAA. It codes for CASSWGRMNTE. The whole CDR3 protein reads CASSWGRMNTEAFF.

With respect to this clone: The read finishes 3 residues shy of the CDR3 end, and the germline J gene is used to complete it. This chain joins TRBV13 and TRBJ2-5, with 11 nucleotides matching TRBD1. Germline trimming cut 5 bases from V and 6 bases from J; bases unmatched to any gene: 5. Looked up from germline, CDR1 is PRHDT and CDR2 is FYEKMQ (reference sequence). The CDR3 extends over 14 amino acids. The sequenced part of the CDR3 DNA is TGTGCCAGCAGCCCAGGGACAGGGGGTAAGACC. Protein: CASSPGTGGKT. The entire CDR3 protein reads CASSPGTGGKTQYF.

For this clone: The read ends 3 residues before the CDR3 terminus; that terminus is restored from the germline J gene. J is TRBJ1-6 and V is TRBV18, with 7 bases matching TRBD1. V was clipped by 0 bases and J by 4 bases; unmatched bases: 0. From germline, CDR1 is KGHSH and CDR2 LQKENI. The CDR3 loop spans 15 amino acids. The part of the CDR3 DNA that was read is TGTGCCAGCTCACCACCGGGACAGTATAATTCACCC. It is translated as CASSPPGQYNSP. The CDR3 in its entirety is CASSPPGQYNSPLHF. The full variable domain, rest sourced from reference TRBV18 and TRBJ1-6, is NAGVMQNPRHLVRRRGQEARLRCSPMKGHSHVYWYRQLPEEGLKFMVYLQKENIIDESGMPKERFSAEFPKEGPSILRIQQVVRGDSAAYFCASSPPGQYNSPLHFGNGTRLTVT.

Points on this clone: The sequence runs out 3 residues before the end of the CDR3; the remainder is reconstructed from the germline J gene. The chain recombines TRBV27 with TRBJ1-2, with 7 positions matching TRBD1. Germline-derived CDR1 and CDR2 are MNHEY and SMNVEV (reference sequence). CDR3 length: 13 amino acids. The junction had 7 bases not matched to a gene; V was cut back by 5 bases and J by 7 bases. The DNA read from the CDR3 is TGTGCCAGCAGTCCCCGGGACAGCACTGGC. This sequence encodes CASSPRDSTG. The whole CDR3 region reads CASSPRDSTGYTF.

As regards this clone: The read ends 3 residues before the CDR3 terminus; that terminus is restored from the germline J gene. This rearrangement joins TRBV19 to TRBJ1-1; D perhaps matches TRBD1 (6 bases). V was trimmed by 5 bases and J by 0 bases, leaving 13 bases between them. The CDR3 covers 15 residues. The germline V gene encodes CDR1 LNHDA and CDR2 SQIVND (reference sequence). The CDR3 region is CASSPGWGLNTEAFF. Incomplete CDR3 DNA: TGTGCCAGTAGTCCCGGTTGGGGGCTGAACACTGAA.

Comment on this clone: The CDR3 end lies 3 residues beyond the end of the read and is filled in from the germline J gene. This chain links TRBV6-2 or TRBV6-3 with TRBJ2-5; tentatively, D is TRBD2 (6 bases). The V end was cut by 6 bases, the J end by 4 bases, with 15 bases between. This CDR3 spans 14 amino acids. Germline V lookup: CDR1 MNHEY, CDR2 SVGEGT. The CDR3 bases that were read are TGTGCCAGCAGGAGTGGGGGGACCACAGAGACC. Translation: CASRSGGTTET. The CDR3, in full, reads CASRSGGTTETQYF.

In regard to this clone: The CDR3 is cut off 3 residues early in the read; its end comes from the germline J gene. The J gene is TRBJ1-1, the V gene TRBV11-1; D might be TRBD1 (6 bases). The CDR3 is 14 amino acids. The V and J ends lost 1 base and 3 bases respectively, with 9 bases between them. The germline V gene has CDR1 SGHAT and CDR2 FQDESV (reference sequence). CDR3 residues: CASSLGGPYTEAFF. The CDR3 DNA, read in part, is TGTGCCAGCAGCTTAGGGGGGCCGTACACTGAA.

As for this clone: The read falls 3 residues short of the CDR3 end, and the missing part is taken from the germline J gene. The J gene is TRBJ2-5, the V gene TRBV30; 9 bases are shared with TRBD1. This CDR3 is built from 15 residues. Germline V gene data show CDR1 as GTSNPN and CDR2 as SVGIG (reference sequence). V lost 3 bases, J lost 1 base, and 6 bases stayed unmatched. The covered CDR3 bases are TGTGCCTGGAGCGAGGGACAGGGAGGCCAAGAGACC. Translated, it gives CAWSEGQGGQET. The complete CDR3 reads CAWSEGQGGQETQYF.

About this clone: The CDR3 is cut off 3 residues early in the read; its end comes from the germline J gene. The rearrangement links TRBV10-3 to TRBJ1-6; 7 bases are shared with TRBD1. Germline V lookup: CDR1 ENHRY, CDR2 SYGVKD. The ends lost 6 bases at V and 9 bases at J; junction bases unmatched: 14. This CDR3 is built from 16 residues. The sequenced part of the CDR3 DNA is TGTGCCATCAGGAGACAGGGTAGCTCAGGTGGTTCACCC. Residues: CAIRRQGSSGGSP. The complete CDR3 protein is CAIRRQGSSGGSPLHF.

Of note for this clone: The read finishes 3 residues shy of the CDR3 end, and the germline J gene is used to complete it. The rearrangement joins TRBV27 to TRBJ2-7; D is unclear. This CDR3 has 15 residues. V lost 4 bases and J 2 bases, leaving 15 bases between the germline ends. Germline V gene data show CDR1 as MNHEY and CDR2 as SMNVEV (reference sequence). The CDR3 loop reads CASSSVHLSPYEQYF. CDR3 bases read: TGTGCCAGCAGTTCTGTCCACCTCAGTCCCTACGAG.

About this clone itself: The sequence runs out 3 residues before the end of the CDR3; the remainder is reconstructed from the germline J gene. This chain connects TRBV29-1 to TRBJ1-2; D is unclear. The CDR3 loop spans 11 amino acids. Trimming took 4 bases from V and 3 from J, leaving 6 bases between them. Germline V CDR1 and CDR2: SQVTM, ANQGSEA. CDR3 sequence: CSVVTDYGYTF. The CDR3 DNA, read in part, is TGCAGCGTTGTAACAGACTATGGC.